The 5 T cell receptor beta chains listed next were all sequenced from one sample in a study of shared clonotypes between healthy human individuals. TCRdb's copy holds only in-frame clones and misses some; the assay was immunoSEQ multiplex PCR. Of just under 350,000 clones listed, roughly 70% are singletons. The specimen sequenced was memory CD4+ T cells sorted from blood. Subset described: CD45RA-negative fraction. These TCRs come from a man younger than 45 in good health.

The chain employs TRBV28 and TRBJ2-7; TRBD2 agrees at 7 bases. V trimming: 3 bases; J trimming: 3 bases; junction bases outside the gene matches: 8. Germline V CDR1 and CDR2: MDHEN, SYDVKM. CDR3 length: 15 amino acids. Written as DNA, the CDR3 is TGTGCCAGCAGTTTCCTCCCTAGCGGAAACTACGAGCAGTACTTC. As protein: CASSFLPSGNYEQYF.

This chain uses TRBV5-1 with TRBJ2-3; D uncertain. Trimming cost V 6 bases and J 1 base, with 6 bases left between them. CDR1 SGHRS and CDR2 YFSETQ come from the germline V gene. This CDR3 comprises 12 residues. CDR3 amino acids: CASTGGTDTQYF. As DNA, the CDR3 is TGCGCCAGCACCGGTGGCACAGATACGCAGTATTTT. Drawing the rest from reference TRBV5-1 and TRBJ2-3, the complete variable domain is KAGVTQTPRYLIKTRGQQVTLSCSPISGHRSVSWYQQTPGQGLQFLFEYFSETQRNKGNFPGRFSGRQFSNSRSEMNVSTLELGDSALYLCASTGGTDTQYFGPGTRLTVL.

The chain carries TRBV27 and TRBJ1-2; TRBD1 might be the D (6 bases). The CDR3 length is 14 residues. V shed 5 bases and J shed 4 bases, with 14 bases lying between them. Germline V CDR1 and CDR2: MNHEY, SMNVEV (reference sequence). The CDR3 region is CASSRDTFPYGYTF. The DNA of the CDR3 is TGTGCCAGCAGTCGGGACACATTCCCCTATGGCTACACCTTC.

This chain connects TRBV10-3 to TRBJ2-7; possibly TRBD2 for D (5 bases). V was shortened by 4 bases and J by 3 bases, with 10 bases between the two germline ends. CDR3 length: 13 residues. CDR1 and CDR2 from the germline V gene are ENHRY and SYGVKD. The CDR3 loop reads CAISGVANYEQYF. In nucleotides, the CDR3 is TGTGCCATCAGTGGAGTAGCGAACTACGAGCAGTACTTC.

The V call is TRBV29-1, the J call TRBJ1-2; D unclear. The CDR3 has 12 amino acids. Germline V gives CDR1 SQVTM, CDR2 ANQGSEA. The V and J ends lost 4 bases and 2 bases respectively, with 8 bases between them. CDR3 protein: CSVGGRNYGYTF. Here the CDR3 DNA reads TGCAGCGTTGGCGGACGGAACTATGGCTACACCTTC.